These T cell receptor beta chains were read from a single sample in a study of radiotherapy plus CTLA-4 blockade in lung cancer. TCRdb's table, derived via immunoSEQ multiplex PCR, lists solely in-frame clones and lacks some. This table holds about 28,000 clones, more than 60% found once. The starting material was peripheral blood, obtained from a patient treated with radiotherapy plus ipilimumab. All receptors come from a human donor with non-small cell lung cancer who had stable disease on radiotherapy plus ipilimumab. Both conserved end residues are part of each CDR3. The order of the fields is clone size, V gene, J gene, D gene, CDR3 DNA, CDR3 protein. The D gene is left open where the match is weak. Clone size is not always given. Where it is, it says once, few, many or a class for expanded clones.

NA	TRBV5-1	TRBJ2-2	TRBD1	TGCGCCAGCAGCTGGGACAGAAATACCGGGGAGCTGTTTTTT	CASSWDRNTGELFF
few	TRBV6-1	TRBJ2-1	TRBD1	TGTGCCAGCAGTGACCTTAACAGGGGTCACAATGAGCAGTTCTTC	CASSDLNRGHNEQFF
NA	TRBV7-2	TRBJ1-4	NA	TGTGCCAGCAGCCGTTTTGGGAATGAAAAACTGTTTTTT	CASSRFGNEKLFF
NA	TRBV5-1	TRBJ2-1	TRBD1	TGCGCCAGCAGCTTGGGGACAGGCTCCTACAATGAGCAGTTCTTC	CASSLGTGSYNEQFF
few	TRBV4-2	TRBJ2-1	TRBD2	TGTGCCAGCAGCCAAGAAGCGGGGGGGCTGATTAATGAGCAGTTCTTC	CASSQEAGGLINEQFF
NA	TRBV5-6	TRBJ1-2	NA	TGTGCCAGCAGCTTGCGGGGTTTTACCAACTATGGCTACACCTTC	CASSLRGFTNYGYTF
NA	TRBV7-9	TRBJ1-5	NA	TGTGCCAGCAGCCAGATGTCGGCAGGCATAGAGGGCAATCAGCCCCAGCATTTT	CASSQMSAGIEGNQPQHF
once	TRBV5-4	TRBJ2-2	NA	TGTGCCAGCAGCTTGTGGGGAACCGGGGAGCTGTTTTTT	CASSLWGTGELFF
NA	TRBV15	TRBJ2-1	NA	TGTGCCACCAGCAGAGATCGGGACAAATTATACAATGAGCAGTTCTTC	CATSRDRDKLYNEQFF
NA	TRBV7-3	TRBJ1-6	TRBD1	TGTGCCAGCAGCCCAGGGGGTGATTCACCCCTCCACTTT	CASSPGGDSPLHF
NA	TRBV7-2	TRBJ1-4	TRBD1	TGTGCCAGCAGCTTCGCAGGGGGACGAGAAAAACTGTTTTTT	CASSFAGGREKLFF
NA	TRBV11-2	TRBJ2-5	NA	TGTGCCAGCAGCCCCCTCGCCCCCTTAAGTCAAGAGACCCAGTACTTC	CASSPLAPLSQETQYF
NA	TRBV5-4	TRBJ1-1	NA	TGTGCCAGCAGCTTGGTTGGCGAAAGAGCAATGAACACTGAAGCTTTCTTT	CASSLVGERAMNTEAFF
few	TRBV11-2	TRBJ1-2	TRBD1	TGTGCCAGCAGCAACCTCCGCCGGGACAGGGGGCAGGGCTACACCTTC	CASSNLRRDRGQGYTF
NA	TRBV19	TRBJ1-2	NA	TGTGCCAGTAGTCCGACCGGGACAAGTAACTATGGCTACACCTTC	CASSPTGTSNYGYTF
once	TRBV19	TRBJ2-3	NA	TGTGCCAGTAGCATTTCCGCAGATACGCAGTATTTT	CASSISADTQYF
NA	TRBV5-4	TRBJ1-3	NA	TGTGCCAGCAGCTTCGGCTTACCCTCTGGAAACACCATATATTTT	CASSFGLPSGNTIYF
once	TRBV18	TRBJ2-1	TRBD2	TGTGCCAGCTCACCATCGACTAGCAGGTACAATGAGCAGTTCTTC	CASSPSTSRYNEQFF
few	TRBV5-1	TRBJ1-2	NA	TGCGCCAGCAGCTTATCCGGTAACTATGGCTACACCTTC	CASSLSGNYGYTF
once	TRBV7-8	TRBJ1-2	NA	TGTGCCAGCAGCGCGTCCGGAACACAAACTAACTATGGCTACACCTTC	CASSASGTQTNYGYTF
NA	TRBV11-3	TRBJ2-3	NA	TGTGCCAGCAGCTTATCGCAGACAGGAGATACGCAGTATTTT	CASSLSQTGDTQYF
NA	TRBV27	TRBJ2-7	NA	TGTGCCAGCAGCTTCTCGGGGACACAATACGAGCAGTACTTC	CASSFSGTQYEQYF
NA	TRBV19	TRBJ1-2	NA	TGTGCCAGTACCCCGGGCCTGGGCCCGTATAACTATGGCTACACCTTC	CASTPGLGPYNYGYTF
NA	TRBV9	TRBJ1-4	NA	TGTGCCAGCAGCGTAGGGGCTATTGATTTTGAAAAACTGTTTTTT	CASSVGAIDFEKLFF
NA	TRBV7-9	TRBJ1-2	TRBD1	TGTGCCAGCAGCACAAATACCGGGACAGGGTTTCTCTATGGCTACACCTTC	CASSTNTGTGFLYGYTF
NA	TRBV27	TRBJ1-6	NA	TGTGCCAGCAGTTTACGGGCCGGTAATAATTCACCCCTCCACTTT	CASSLRAGNNSPLHF
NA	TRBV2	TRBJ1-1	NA	TGTGCCAGCAGGCTGTGGCAGTTGAACACTGAAGCTTTCTTT	CASRLWQLNTEAFF
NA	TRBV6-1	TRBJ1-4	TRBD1	TGTGCCGGCGGAACAGGGGCCAACGGTGAAAAACTGTTTTTT	CAGGTGANGEKLFF
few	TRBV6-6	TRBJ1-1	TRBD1	TGTGCCAGCAACAGGGGGCAGGACACTGAAGCTTTCTTT	CASNRGQDTEAFF
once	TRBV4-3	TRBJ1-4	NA	TGCGCCAGCAGCCAAGTAGGGGTCATTAATGAAAAACTGTTTTTT	CASSQVGVINEKLFF
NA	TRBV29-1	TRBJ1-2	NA	TGCAGCGTTGATCGGGCAGCCTTCTTCAACTATGGCTACACCTTC	CSVDRAAFFNYGYTF
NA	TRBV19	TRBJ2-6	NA	TGTGCCAGTAGTATCAGACGCGGCCTCGGGGCCAAAGTCCTGACTTTC	CASSIRRGLGAKVLTF
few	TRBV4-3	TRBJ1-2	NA	TGCGCCAGCAGCCAAGATCGCCGAAACTATGGCTACACCTTC	CASSQDRRNYGYTF
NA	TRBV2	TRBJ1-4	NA	TGTGCCAGCACCTGGAGCAATGAAAAACTGTTTTTT	CASTWSNEKLFF
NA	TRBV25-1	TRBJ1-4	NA	TGTGCCAGCAGTGCTCAGTTATCGTTTGAAAAACTGTTTTTT	CASSAQLSFEKLFF
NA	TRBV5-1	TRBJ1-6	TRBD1	TGCGCCAGCAGCTTGGGGGACAGGGTATCACCCCTCCACTTT	CASSLGDRVSPLHF
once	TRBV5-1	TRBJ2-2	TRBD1	TGCGCCAGCAGCGACGGACAGGGGCGGACCGGGGAGCTGTTTTTT	CASSDGQGRTGELFF
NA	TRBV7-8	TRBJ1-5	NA	TGTGCCAGCAGCTTAGGAATAAGGGGCCCGGGCAATCAGCCCCAGCATTTT	CASSLGIRGPGNQPQHF